One and the same sample provided the 14 T cell receptor beta chains below, sequenced in a study of T-cell reconstitution after alpha-beta-depleted transplantation in children. Unique molecular identifiers were incorporated into the prepared TCRbeta library. TCRdb re-analysed the PCR reads in MiXCR, keeping a single row per CDR3 protein. The data show some 830,000 distinct CDR3 sequences, under 20% seen once. Sequenced material: PBMCs, mostly from graft donor cells, taken 360 days after TCRalphabeta/CD19-depleted stem cell transplant. All receptors come from a male patient younger than 18 who had a stem cell transplant for acute lymphoblastic leukemia, so the T cells may come from the graft donor.

The chain carries TRBV5-1 and TRBJ2-7, with D uncertain. Germline V lookup: CDR1 SGHRS, CDR2 YFSETQ. The CDR3 totals 14 residues. V shed 2 bases and J shed 9 bases, with 18 bases lying between them. CDR3 sequence (DNA): TGCGCCAGCAGCTTAACAAGCGCTCGCTCCCCGCAGTACTTC. This translates into CASSLTSARSPQYF.

There are a few counts of this clonotype. The rearrangement links TRBV18 to TRBJ2-7; D is unclear. The CDR3 has 14 residues. Germline V gene sequence: CDR1 KGHSH, CDR2 LQKENI. The ends were cut back, 6 bases at V and 1 base at J, with 13 bases in the middle. CDR3 sequence: CASSTDLLSYEQYF. CDR3 nucleotides: TGTGCCAGCTCTACAGACCTGTTATCCTACGAGCAGTACTTC.

This clonotype was observed many times. The chain is built from TRBV7-8 and TRBJ2-7, with 7 positions matching TRBD1. V lost 8 bases, J lost 3 bases, and 7 bases stayed unmatched. The germline gives CDR1 SGHVS, CDR2 FQNEAQ. CDR3 length: 13 residues. CDR3 protein: CASSRDSHYEQYF. CDR3 in DNA: TGTGCCAGCTCTCGGGACAGTCACTACGAGCAGTACTTC.

This clonotype occurred a few times. This chain links TRBV6-2 or TRBV6-3 with TRBJ2-7, with 7 bases aligning to TRBD1. Germline V gene lookup returns CDR1 MNHEY and CDR2 SVGEGT. J lost 5 bases, V lost 6 bases, and 7 bases had no gene match. This CDR3 is built from 13 residues. CDR3 bases: TGTGCCAGCAGACCACAGGGGACCCACGAGCAGTACTTC. This translates into CASRPQGTHEQYF.

The chain combines TRBV7-9 with TRBJ2-7, with TRBD1 identical over 9 bases. This CDR3 region has 15 residues. Germline-derived CDR1 and CDR2 are SEHNR and FQNEAQ (reference sequence). The V gene end was trimmed by 3 bases and the J gene end by 6 bases; junction bases not matched to a gene: 9. The CDR3 protein is CASSLARDREGEQYF. Here the CDR3 DNA reads TGTGCCAGCAGCTTGGCCCGGGACAGGGAAGGCGAGCAGTACTTC. Complete variable domain (other parts from reference TRBV7-9 and TRBJ2-7): DTGVSQNPRHKITKRGQNVTFRCDPISEHNRLYWYRQTLGQGPEFLTYFQNEAQLEKSRLLSDRFSAERPKGSFSTLEIQRTEQGDSAMYLCASSLARDREGEQYFGPGTRLTVT.

The chain combines TRBV7-8 with TRBJ2-3, with unresolved D. Between the trimmed V and J ends, which lost 0 bases and 3 bases, there was a span of 10 bases. This CDR3 is built from 15 residues. The V gene's germline CDR1 is SGHVS and CDR2 FQNEAQ. As DNA, the CDR3 is TGTGCCAGCAGCTTAGCCCGCTGGCTTACAGATACGCAGTATTTT. Residues: CASSLARWLTDTQYF.

The J gene is TRBJ1-1, the V gene TRBV5-1; 8 nucleotides match TRBD1. Germline V gene lookup returns CDR1 SGHRS and CDR2 YFSETQ. The CDR3 is made up of 13 amino acids. V lost 2 bases to trimming and J lost 6 bases; unmatched junction nucleotides: 3. This CDR3 is CASSFGQGAEAFF. The CDR3 DNA reads TGCGCCAGCAGCTTCGGACAGGGCGCTGAAGCTTTCTTT.

This clonotype was recorded a few times. The chain recombines TRBV9 with TRBJ1-1; D is unresolved. The ends were cut back, 3 bases at V and 3 bases at J, with 9 bases in the middle. The CDR3 runs 13 residues. Germline CDR1 is SGDLS and CDR2 is YYNGEE. CDR3 residues: CASSAADYTEAFF. The CDR3 bases are TGTGCCAGCAGCGCAGCGGATTACACTGAAGCTTTCTTT. Drawing the rest from reference TRBV9 and TRBJ1-1, the complete variable domain is DSGVTQTPKHLITATGQRVTLRCSPRSGDLSVYWYQQSLDQGLQFLIQYYNGEERAKGNILERFSAQQFPDLHSELNLSSLELGDSALYFCASSAADYTEAFFGQGTRLTVV.

In its sample, this clonotype was seen a few times. The chain recombines TRBV7-9 with TRBJ2-7; 7 bases match TRBD1. Germline lookup yields CDR1 SEHNR and CDR2 FQNEAQ (reference sequence). This CDR3 spans 11 amino acids. The CDR3, as DNA: TGTGCGATTGACAGGGACTACGAGCAGTACTTC. Its protein product is CAIDRDYEQYF.

This chain uses TRBV7-6 with TRBJ2-5, with a tentative D call TRBD1 (6 bases). CDR1 and CDR2 from the germline V gene are SGHVS and FNYEAQ. V lost 4 bases and J 9 bases, leaving 21 bases between the germline ends. This CDR3 has 15 residues. For the CDR3, the DNA is TGTGCCAGCAGCTATAGAGCAGGGGAAGGGGTGGCCCAGTACTTC. This gives the protein CASSYRAGEGVAQYF.

In its sample, this clonotype was seen a few times. V and J are TRBV9 and TRBJ2-1; a possible D gene is TRBD2 (6 bases). Germline V gene data show CDR1 as SGDLS and CDR2 as YYNGEE. Trimming shortened V by 3 bases and J by 4 bases, and 17 bases separated the two germline ends. The CDR3 has 16 residues. The CDR3 sequence: CASSDTGTPTYNEQFF. In DNA, the CDR3 is TGTGCCAGCAGCGATACCGGGACTCCTACATACAATGAGCAGTTCTTC.

This clonotype has a handful of counts. This chain links TRBV4-1 with TRBJ2-6; 9 nucleotides agree with TRBD1. Germline loops: CDR1 MGHRA, CDR2 YSYEKL. The CDR3 is 19 residues long. The V segment lost 6 bases and the J segment 0 bases; nucleotides outside the gene matches: 12. CDR3 protein: CASRGNPGQGYSGANVLTF. DNA of the CDR3: TGCGCCAGCAGAGGTAATCCGGGACAGGGTTACTCTGGGGCCAACGTCCTGACTTTC.

This clonotype was seen many times. The genes are TRBV24-1 and TRBJ1-2; no definite D call. Germline V CDR1 and CDR2: KGHDR, SFDVKD. Between the trimmed V and J ends, which lost 7 bases and 5 bases, there was a span of 4 bases. The CDR3 sequence is 10 residues long. CDR3 in amino acids: CATRRYGYTF. The CDR3 DNA reads as TGTGCCACCAGGCGGTATGGCTACACCTTC.

In this sample, this clonotype turned up a few times. The chain has TRBV5-1 and TRBJ2-7; the match to TRBD1 covers 8 bases. The CDR3 covers 16 residues. Germline V gene lookup returns CDR1 SGHRS and CDR2 YFSETQ. The junction had 10 bases not matched to a gene; V was cut back by 2 bases and J by 3 bases. CDR3 loop: CASSLRARQGNYEQYF. The CDR3 coding sequence is TGCGCCAGCAGCTTACGCGCGAGACAGGGGAACTACGAGCAGTACTTC.